Sequencing of this T cell receptor beta chain was carried out in a study of blood T cell repertoires in COVID-19. About the research overall: From the United States, Italy and Spain came samples of acute and convalescent COVID-19. The cDNA or gDNA used as material had been derived from T cells, B-cell-depleted T cells, or PBMCs.

Per the study methods: From reference gene primer amplification, estimates of nucleated cell counts were derived. The method was immunoSEQ multiplex PCR; TCRdb's version includes in-frame clones alone and lacks a portion of them. V, J and clone size were drawn from that table, and D and trimming were deduced from the DNA. Among 200,000 or so clones listed, approximately 89% were seen once. Researchers sorted participants into cohorts using their self-reported clinical history. Germline CDR1 reads SGHTA; CDR2 reads FQGNSA. The CDR3 contains 14 residues. J lost 8 bases, V lost 1 base, and 5 bases had no gene match.

This TCR came from a woman aged 40 to 55 with acute COVID-19. The specimen sequenced was PBMCs or T cells enriched from blood (not recorded which). This rearrangement joins TRBV7-2 to TRBJ1-2, with 9 bases lining up with TRBD1. The CDR3 DNA follows: TGTGCCAGCAGCTTAGTACAGGGGGCGGGAGGCTACACCTTC. It codes for CASSLVQGAGGYTF.